Following are 29 T cell receptor beta chains from one sample sequenced in a study of shared clonotypes between healthy human individuals. The method was immunoSEQ multiplex PCR; TCRdb's version includes in-frame clones alone and lacks a portion of them. The sample records about 470,000 clones, roughly three quarters being singletons. Sequenced input: PBMCs. These receptors came from a woman aged 35 to 49 in good health. Some clones in this sample may be carry-over from other donors' samples.

With regard to this clone: Distinct nucleotide sequences in the sample also encode this CDR3. V is TRBV2 and J is TRBJ2-7; D is uncertain. Per the germline V gene, CDR1 is SNHLY and CDR2 is FYNNEI. V lost 4 bases, J lost 4 bases, and 5 bases lay in between. The CDR3 contains 11 residues. The CDR3 loop is CASSVSYEQYF. The CDR3 DNA reads TGTGCCAGCAGTGTGTCTTACGAGCAGTACTTC. Variable domain in full (rest from reference TRBV2 and TRBJ2-7): EPEVTQTPSHQVTQMGQEVILRCVPISNHLYFYWYRQILGQKVEFLVSFYNNEISEKSEIFDDQFSVERPDGSNFTLKIRSTKLEDSAMYFCASSVSYEQYFGPGTRLTVT.

A word on this clone: Other DNA variants within this sample encode the same CDR3. This chain connects TRBV28 to TRBJ1-2; 7 nucleotides align to TRBD1. Losses at the gene ends were 3 bases for V and 7 bases for J; bases not matched to a gene: 5. This CDR3 spans 13 amino acids. Germline V gene sequence: CDR1 MDHEN, CDR2 SYDVKM. The CDR3 loop is CASSFRGRGGYTF. The CDR3 DNA reads as TGTGCCAGCAGTTTTAGGGGGCGCGGTGGCTACACCTTC.

The chain has TRBV7-3 and TRBJ1-1; D ambiguous. V was cut by 2 bases and J by 1 base, with 17 bases left in between. The CDR3 covers 17 residues. The germline gives CDR1 SGHTA, CDR2 FQGTGA. The chain's CDR3 is CASSLGVPITANTEAFF. The CDR3 nucleotides are TGTGCCAGCAGCTTAGGGGTCCCCATAACAGCGAACACTGAAGCTTTCTTT.

V and J are TRBV7-4 and TRBJ1-2; D unresolved. V was shortened by 7 bases and J by 4 bases, with 13 bases between the two germline ends. This CDR3 is 13 amino acids long. The V gene's germline CDR1 is SGHVT and CDR2 SQSDAQ. The CDR3 is CASTARKTYGYTF. The CDR3 DNA reads as TGTGCCAGCACAGCTCGAAAGACCTATGGCTACACCTTC.

This clone occurred once. The gene calls are TRBV11-2 and TRBJ2-6, with 11 nucleotides matching TRBD2. Germline CDR1 SGHAT, CDR2 FQNNGV. This CDR3 is 18 amino acids long. Unmatched junction bases numbered 10, after V lost 5 bases and J lost 4 bases. The CDR3 DNA follows: TGTGCCAGCAGCATCCGTAGCGGGAGGGCACTCGGGGCCAACGTCCTGACTTTC. Protein sequence: CASSIRSGRALGANVLTF.

The rearrangement links TRBV7-2 to TRBJ2-1, with 9 bases matching TRBD2. This CDR3 has 15 residues. Germline trimming cut 6 bases from V and 2 bases from J; bases unmatched to any gene: 5. Germline V lookup: CDR1 SGHTA, CDR2 FQGNSA. Here the CDR3 DNA reads TGTGCCAGCAGACCACTAGCGGGCACCTACAATGAGCAGTTCTTC. Translating gives CASRPLAGTYNEQFF.

This clone was counted between two and nine times. V usage is TRBV11-3 and J usage is TRBJ2-3, with TRBD2 matching 9 bases. CDR3 size: 14 residues. J gave up 6 bases and V 1 base, and 2 bases lay outside the gene matches. Germline V lookup: CDR1 SGHNT, CDR2 YENEEA. The CDR3 region has the DNA TGTGCCAGCAGCTTAGGCGGGAGGGCGGATACGCAGTATTTT. It translates to CASSLGGRADTQYF.

The CDR3 nucleotides are TGCAGCGTTGCGTGGGGTGGCACTGAAGCTTTCTTT. It specifies CSVAWGGTEAFF. V usage is TRBV29-1 and J usage is TRBJ1-1, with no clear D. Trimming pared 4 bases from V and 4 bases from J, leaving 10 bases between. The germline CDR1 and CDR2 sequences are SQVTM and ANQGSEA. CDR3 length equals 12 residues.

V gene TRBV5-1 combines with J gene TRBJ2-3, with D possibly being TRBD2 (6 bases). Germline V gene sequence: CDR1 SGHRS, CDR2 YFSETQ. The CDR3 length is 15 residues. V was trimmed by 7 bases and J by 5 bases, leaving 20 bases between them. The CDR3 sequence: CASAPASATVDTQYF. CDR3 sequence (DNA): TGCGCCAGCGCCCCCGCTAGCGCCACCGTAGATACGCAGTATTTT.

The table lists this clone with a count of one. The V call is TRBV28, the J call TRBJ2-7, with 7 bases matching TRBD1. V was clipped by 8 bases and J by 0 bases; unmatched bases: 7. CDR1 is MDHEN, CDR2 SYDVKM, per germline. This CDR3 region has 14 residues. For the CDR3, the DNA is TGTGCCAGCGCGCCAGGGGGACCCTCCTACGAGCAGTACTTC. Amino acids: CASAPGGPSYEQYF. The entire variable domain, with the rest obtained from reference TRBV28 and TRBJ2-7, is as follows: DVKVTQSSRYLVKRTGEKVFLECVQDMDHENMFWYRQDPGLGLRLIYFSYDVKMKEKGDIPEGYSVSREKKERFSLILESASTNQTSMYLCASAPGGPSYEQYFGPGTRLTVT.

This clone was found once. This sequence joins TRBV7-7 and TRBJ2-1, with D hard to call. Germline V gives CDR1 SSHAT, CDR2 FNYEAQ (reference sequence). The CDR3 is 14 amino acids. The ends were cut back, 1 base at V and 9 bases at J, with 13 bases in the middle. In DNA, the CDR3 is TGTGCCAGCAGCTTAGGGATTTTTGACTCTGAGCAGTTCTTC. Translation: CASSLGIFDSEQFF.

The chain is built from TRBV7-2 and TRBJ2-5; D is undetermined. Germline loops: CDR1 SGHTA, CDR2 FQGNSA. V was trimmed by 3 bases and J by 8 bases, leaving 16 bases between them. The CDR3 consists of 14 residues. Here the CDR3 DNA reads TGTGCCAGCAGCTTGGGCGTGCTCCCGGGTACCCAGTACTTC. It yields the protein CASSLGVLPGTQYF.

The V gene is TRBV7-9, the J gene TRBJ2-5, with D possibly being TRBD2 (6 bases). CDR3 length: 15 residues. The germline CDR1 and CDR2 sequences are SEHNR and FQNEAQ (reference sequence). Trimming left V 5 bases short and J 2 bases short, with 15 bases between. CDR3 residues: CASSGGSTGQETQYF. CDR3 in DNA: TGTGCCAGCAGCGGAGGGTCAACCGGACAAGAGACCCAGTACTTC.

Only one count was recorded for this clone. The genes are TRBV6-1 and TRBJ2-7; 11 bases agree with TRBD2. Germline loops: CDR1 MNHNS, CDR2 SASEGT. The CDR3 spans 17 residues. The junction had 8 bases not matched to a gene; V was cut back by 3 bases and J by 1 base. CDR3 region: CASSDISGRARSYEQYF. The CDR3 DNA reads TGTGCCAGCAGTGACATTAGCGGGAGGGCCCGGTCCTACGAGCAGTACTTC.

The J gene is TRBJ1-1, the V gene TRBV15; a possible D gene is TRBD1 (6 bases). The V end was cut by 2 bases, the J end by 3 bases, with 7 bases between. Germline V CDR1 and CDR2: LNHNV, YYDKDF (reference sequence). There are 13 residues in the CDR3. In DNA form, the CDR3 reads TGTGCCACCAGCAGAAAGGGGGACACTGAAGCTTTCTTT. Residues: CATSRKGDTEAFF.

V and J are TRBV5-1 and TRBJ2-1, with TRBD2 matching over 10 bases. Unmatched junction bases numbered 5, after V lost 1 base and J lost 4 bases. The CDR3 has 16 amino acids. The V gene's germline CDR1 is SGHRS and CDR2 YFSETQ. The CDR3 DNA sequence: TGCGCCAGCAGCTTGAGACTAGCGGGCAATTACAATGAGCAGTTCTTC. Protein product: CASSLRLAGNYNEQFF. Using reference TRBV5-1 and TRBJ2-1 for the parts outside the CDR3, the full variable domain is KAGVTQTPRYLIKTRGQQVTLSCSPISGHRSVSWYQQTPGQGLQFLFEYFSETQRNKGNFPGRFSGRQFSNSRSEMNVSTLELGDSALYLCASSLRLAGNYNEQFFGPGTRLTVL.

The J gene is TRBJ1-3, the V gene TRBV11-2; D remains unclear. V gave up 4 bases and J gave up 4 bases, with 11 bases separating them. The CDR3 has 14 residues. Germline lookup yields CDR1 SGHAT and CDR2 FQNNGV. CDR3: CASSSIFGGNTIYF. CDR3 sequence (DNA): TGTGCCAGCAGCTCGATTTTCGGCGGAAACACCATATATTTT.

The chain joins TRBV15 to TRBJ2-5; D is ambiguous. The closer fit of TRBJ2-7 to the DNA end suggests the J call may be wrong. Germline V gene data show CDR1 as LNHNV and CDR2 as YYDKDF (reference sequence). The CDR3 has 14 amino acids. The CDR3 DNA reads as TGTGCCACCAGCAGAGATCTCCAGGCCTACGAGCAGTACTTC. This encodes CATSRDLQAYEQYF.

The V gene is TRBV7-3, the J gene TRBJ2-7, with 9 positions matching TRBD2. CDR1 is SGHTA, CDR2 FQGTGA, per germline. V trimming: 5 bases; J trimming: 0 bases; junction bases outside the gene matches: 8. The CDR3 runs to 16 residues. Written as DNA, the CDR3 is TGTGCCAGCAGCCCTCAGCCAGCGGGAGGCTCCTACGAGCAGTACTTC. Protein product: CASSPQPAGGSYEQYF.

The gene calls are TRBV10-2 and TRBJ2-7, with D possibly matching TRBD2 (5 bases). Germline values: CDR1 WSHSY, CDR2 SAAADI. The CDR3 loop spans 14 amino acids. The germline V and J ends were trimmed by 4 bases and 4 bases, with 14 bases remaining between them. The CDR3 protein is CASSGGLALYEQYF. Written as DNA, the CDR3 is TGCGCCAGCAGTGGTGGTCTAGCTCTTTACGAGCAGTACTTC.

The J gene is TRBJ2-2, the V gene TRBV7-9; 10 positions match TRBD2. The germline CDR1 and CDR2 sequences are SEHNR and FQNEAQ (reference sequence). The CDR3 extends over 17 amino acids. V gave up 6 bases and J gave up 7 bases; unmatched junction bases: 14. CDR3 amino acids: CASSGSGSGRAGGELFF. The CDR3 region has the DNA TGTGCCAGCAGTGGATCGGGGAGCGGGAGGGCCGGCGGGGAGCTGTTTTTT.

Note on this clone: Within the sample, other DNA sequences also encode this same CDR3. V is TRBV11-3 and J is TRBJ2-3, with D uncertain. The CDR3 loop spans 13 amino acids. Germline V gene sequence: CDR1 SGHNT, CDR2 YENEEA. Trimming left V 5 bases short and J 0 bases short, with 6 bases between. Here the CDR3 DNA reads TGTGCCAGCAGCCCCGGTAGCACAGATACGCAGTATTTT. As protein: CASSPGSTDTQYF.

The gene calls are TRBV11-2 and TRBJ2-7, with no clear D. The CDR3 spans 15 residues. Germline loops: CDR1 SGHAT, CDR2 FQNNGV. Trimming left V 4 bases short and J 1 base short, with 14 bases between. The DNA of the CDR3 is TGTGCCAGCAGCTCAACGACGTATACTTCCTACGAGCAGTACTTC. Amino acids: CASSSTTYTSYEQYF.

V gene TRBV10-3 combines with J gene TRBJ1-5, with a weak D call TRBD1 (6 bases). Germline CDR1 reads ENHRY; CDR2 reads SYGVKD. Trimming stripped 6 bases from V and 4 bases from J, with 10 bases between. This CDR3 comprises 13 residues. CDR3 nucleotide sequence: TGTGCCATCAGGGCAGGGGCGAATCAGCCCCAGCATTTT. Translation: CAIRAGANQPQHF.

The CDR3 reads CASSLRGGIGATEAFF. The DNA of the CDR3 is TGTGCCAGCAGCCTGAGGGGGGGAATTGGGGCTACTGAAGCTTTCTTT. The rearrangement joins TRBV27 to TRBJ1-1, with D tentatively TRBD1 (6 bases). The CDR3 runs 16 residues. The germline V and J ends were trimmed by 6 bases and 5 bases, with 22 bases remaining between them. Germline CDR1 and CDR2: MNHEY and SMNVEV (reference sequence).

The CDR3 DNA sequence: TGTGCCAGCAGCTTAGGGGGTCTGGGTCAGCCCCAGCATTTT. Encoded protein: CASSLGGLGQPQHF. V gene TRBV7-9 combines with J gene TRBJ1-5; D unresolved. V lost 1 base to trimming and J lost 6 bases, with 10 bases between them. Germline V gives CDR1 SEHNR, CDR2 FQNEAQ (reference sequence). The CDR3 is 14 amino acids.

This chain joins TRBV6-1 and TRBJ2-1; D uncertain. CDR3 size: 13 residues. V gave up 8 bases and J gave up 2 bases, with 10 bases separating them. Germline V gene sequence: CDR1 MNHNS, CDR2 SASEGT. In DNA, the CDR3 is TGTGCCAGCGCGCCCAGAGCCTACAATGAGCAGTTCTTC. It translates to CASAPRAYNEQFF.

This clone occurred once. V is TRBV7-9 and J is TRBJ2-1; D is uncertain. The CDR3 length is 13 residues. V was trimmed by 2 bases and J by 7 bases, leaving 9 bases between them. Germline lookup yields CDR1 SEHNR and CDR2 FQNEAQ (reference sequence). CDR3 sequence reads: CASSLWRSNEQFF. In nucleotides, the CDR3 is TGTGCCAGCAGCTTATGGCGTAGTAATGAGCAGTTCTTC.

This chain joins TRBV30 and TRBJ1-2; 7 nucleotides match TRBD1. V dropped 3 bases and J dropped 0; count of bases not matched to a gene: 4. The germline gives CDR1 GTSNPN, CDR2 SVGIG (reference sequence). There are 14 residues in the CDR3. The CDR3 sequence is CAWRTGRANYGYTF. The CDR3 nucleotides read TGTGCCTGGAGGACAGGGAGAGCTAACTATGGCTACACCTTC.